The source of this T cell receptor beta chain is a study of T cell repertoires in cytomegalovirus infection. About the study: Well-studied HLA-B-restricted CMV epitopes were used in the study alongside recently identified HLA-C-restricted ones.

The length of the CDR3 is 16 residues. The germline gives CDR1 MNHNS, CDR2 SASEGT. Trimming took off 6 bases at V and 5 bases at J, with 22 bases between the two ends. Each CDR3 protein is one row after TCRdb ran MiXCR on the reads. The sample comprises about a million distinct CDR3 sequences, 31% of which are singletons, and roughly an eighth rests with the top ten. Many counts were recorded for this clonotype. The antigen is not known. The chain employs TRBV6-1 and TRBJ2-5, with D perhaps TRBD2 (6 bases). This specimen consisted of cultured CD8+ T cells from PBMCs, obtained from culture after CMV antigen stimulation. The receptor's source is a human donor in good health (CMV status not recorded). Some clones in this sample may be carry-over from other donors' samples. CDR3 DNA: TGTGCCAGCAGCCCCACTCCCGGGGGAATGGAGGAGACCCAGTACTTC. It codes for CASSPTPGGMEETQYF.